Reported below is one T cell receptor (beta chain). As originally analysed: Quantification of nucleated cells was approximated via reference gene primer amplification. Measured with immunoSEQ multiplex PCR; TCRdb has only the in-frame clones, and not every one. The V and J calls and clone size are taken from that table; D and trimming were inferred from the DNA. The table shows tens of thousands of clones, with approximately 89% occurring only once. The CDR3 runs 13 residues. Trimming removed 3 bases at V and 2 bases at J, with 6 bases between. Germline V CDR1 and CDR2: SGHNT, YYREEE (reference sequence). This entry is derived from a study of blood T cell repertoires in COVID-19. As for the study in general: The analysed material was cDNA or gDNA that came from T cells, B-cell-depleted T cells, or PBMCs.

This clonotype was obtained from a man aged 45-60 years with acute or convalescent COVID-19. The specimen was peripheral blood. The chain carries TRBV5-4 and TRBJ1-3; D gene uncertain. The CDR3 coding sequence is TGTGCCAGCAGCTCAGATACTGGAAACACCATATATTTT. Translation gives CASSSDTGNTIYF.